The source of this T cell receptor beta chain is a study of T cell responses to AZD1222 COVID-19 vaccine. Overall study context: Second-dose schedules of about 4 or about 12 weeks were combined.

Clones were read by immunoSEQ multiplex PCR, and TCRdb kept only the in-frame ones, dropping some. The sample lists 140,000 to 150,000 clones, 93% occurring once. The CDR3 extends over 18 amino acids. The TCR sequence derives from an adult in good health. V usage is TRBV1 and J usage is TRBJ2-7; TRBD1 is taken as the D call from the table, unchecked against the DNA. TRBV1 has pseudogene status. Sequencing used peripheral blood, obtained on day 0 of AZD1222 vaccination. The CDR3 DNA follows: TGCACCAGCAGCCAAGATATTGAACAGAGACGTCCGGACTACGAGCAGTACTTC. Translation: CTSSQDIEQRRPDYEQYF.